These 7 T cell receptor beta chains were sequenced from one sample in a study of blood T cell repertoires in COVID-19. Measured with immunoSEQ multiplex PCR; TCRdb has only the in-frame clones, and not every one. The table shows around 190,000 clones, with roughly nine tenths occurring only once. Sequenced: peripheral blood. These receptors came from a man aged 65-85 years with active or convalescent COVID-19.

The V gene is TRBV2, the J gene TRBJ2-3; D not resolved. Trimming left V 6 bases short and J 0 bases short, with 13 bases between. CDR1 is SNHLY, CDR2 FYNNEI, per germline. The CDR3 extends over 15 amino acids. CDR3 bases: TGTGCCAGCAGGTGGCGGTTAACTAGCACAGATACGCAGTATTTT. The encoded protein is CASRWRLTSTDTQYF.

As DNA, the CDR3 is TGTGCCGGCGGTGGGTCGTCTAATGAAAAACTGTTTTTT. This gives the protein CAGGGSSNEKLFF. The chain carries TRBV28 and TRBJ1-4; D gene uncertain. V gave up 11 bases and J gave up 3 bases, with 13 bases separating them. Germline V gene lookup returns CDR1 MDHEN and CDR2 SYDVKM. The CDR3 extends over 13 amino acids. The whole variable domain, remainder taken from reference TRBV28 and TRBJ1-4, is DVKVTQSSRYLVKRTGEKVFLECVQDMDHENMFWYRQDPGLGLRLIYFSYDVKMKEKGDIPEGYSVSREKKERFSLILESASTNQTSMYLCAGGGSSNEKLFFGSGTQLSVL.

The V and J genes are TRBV6-1 and TRBJ1-4; 7 bases align to TRBD1. CDR3 size: 16 residues. The trim removed 2 bases at V and 3 bases at J, leaving 6 bases unmatched. Germline CDR1 MNHNS, CDR2 SASEGT. The CDR3 loop reads CASSEFRRGSNEKLFF. For the CDR3, the DNA is TGTGCCAGCAGTGAATTCCGCAGGGGGTCTAATGAAAAACTGTTTTTT.

Notes on this clone: Here the CDR3 omits its conserved ending phenylalanine or tryptophan, so a read error is the likely source. Because the CDR3's place on the DNA is in doubt, the DNA is left out and the CDR3 is given as listed by TCRdb. This chain connects TRBV6-5 to TRBJ1-1. The germline CDR1 and CDR2 sequences are MNHEY and SVGAGI. The CDR3 length is 11 residues, termini included. CDR3 protein: CASTEGPRIIL.

This clone turned up a few times. V is TRBV3-1 (or the pseudogene TRBV3-2) and J is TRBJ1-5; D perhaps matches TRBD1 (5 bases). This CDR3 is built from 14 residues. V was shortened by 2 bases and J by 6 bases, with 11 bases between the two germline ends. Germline V gene sequence: CDR1 LGHDT, CDR2 YNNKEL (reference sequence). The CDR3 is CASSQQPGAQPQHF. The CDR3 coding sequence is TGTGCCAGCAGCCAACAACCTGGGGCTCAGCCCCAGCATTTT.

The rearrangement links TRBV30 to TRBJ1-4; 8 positions agree with TRBD1. This CDR3 comprises 17 residues. J was trimmed by 1 base and V by 0 bases; bases with no gene match: 7. The germline CDR1 and CDR2 sequences are GTSNPN and SVGIG (reference sequence). This CDR3 is CAWSVGQGGRTNEKLFF. CDR3 in DNA: TGTGCCTGGAGTGTCGGACAGGGAGGAAGAACTAATGAAAAACTGTTTTTT.

V usage is TRBV27 and J usage is TRBJ2-3; TRBD2 matches at 8 bases. Germline lookup yields CDR1 MNHEY and CDR2 SMNVEV (reference sequence). The trim removed 3 bases at V and 4 bases at J, leaving 6 bases unmatched. This CDR3 contains 15 residues. CDR3 in amino acids: CASSFGGAGSDTQYF. CDR3 coding DNA: TGTGCCAGCAGTTTCGGGGGGGCAGGCTCAGATACGCAGTATTTT.